A selection of T cell receptor beta chains follows, all from one sample in a study of blood T cell repertoires in COVID-19. Sequenced by immunoSEQ multiplex PCR; TCRdb stores in-frame clones only, minus some. The sample holds almost 400,000 clones; roughly 88% are singletons and the top ten take over 0.9%. The specimen sequenced was PBMCs or T cells enriched from blood (not recorded which). These receptors originate from a woman in her twenties or thirties with acute COVID-19. The CDR3 runs from the conserved cysteine through the conserved F or W. The D gene is left open where the match is weak. Rows give clone size only sometimes, using once, few, many, or a class for an expanded clone.

j_gene: TRBJ1-1
d_gene: NA
len: 20
v_gene: TRBV11-2
abundance: NA
CDR3nt: TGTGCCAGCAGCTTAGAGCCGTTGGCCACCTCCATTACAGGATACACTGAAGCTTTCTTT
CDR3aa: CASSLEPLATSITGYTEAFF

j_gene: TRBJ1-2
d_gene: NA
len: 13
v_gene: TRBV5-1
abundance: NA
CDR3nt: TGCGCCAGCAGCAGCGAACGGGGTGGGGGCTACACCTTC
CDR3aa: CASSSERGGGYTF

j_gene: TRBJ2-1
d_gene: NA
len: 15
v_gene: TRBV7-3
abundance: NA
CDR3nt: TGTGCCAGCAGCTCCGGGACTTCCTCCTACAATGAGCAGTTCTTC
CDR3aa: CASSSGTSSYNEQFF

j_gene: TRBJ2-1
d_gene: NA
len: 14
v_gene: TRBV29-1
abundance: NA
CDR3nt: TGCAGCGTTGACGTTGGGCTAGCGACTGATGAGCAGTTCTTC
CDR3aa: CSVDVGLATDEQFF

j_gene: TRBJ2-5
d_gene: NA
len: 15
v_gene: TRBV10-3
abundance: NA
CDR3nt: TGTGCCATCAAGGCAGGGGACAAACAAGTAGAGACCCAGTACTTC
CDR3aa: CAIKAGDKQVETQYF

j_gene: TRBJ2-7
d_gene: NA
len: 16
v_gene: TRBV24-1
abundance: NA
CDR3nt: TGTGCCACCAGTGATTCCGCACAGGGACCCGGCTACGAGCAGTACTTC
CDR3aa: CATSDSAQGPGYEQYF

j_gene: TRBJ2-7
d_gene: NA
len: 12
v_gene: TRBV24-1
abundance: NA
CDR3nt: TGTGCCACCAGCGTGACAGGCTACGAGCAGTACTTC
CDR3aa: CATSVTGYEQYF

j_gene: TRBJ1-2
d_gene: TRBD1
len: 14
v_gene: TRBV7-9
abundance: NA
CDR3nt: TGTGCCAGCACCAAACCGGGACAGGGATCTGGCTACACCTTC
CDR3aa: CASTKPGQGSGYTF

j_gene: TRBJ1-2
d_gene: TRBD1
len: 17
v_gene: TRBV11-3
abundance: few
CDR3nt: TGTGCCAGCAGCCCCTATAAGACAGGGATTCCTTTCTATGGCTACACCTTC
CDR3aa: CASSPYKTGIPFYGYTF

j_gene: TRBJ2-7
d_gene: NA
len: 13
v_gene: TRBV28
abundance: NA
CDR3nt: TGTGCCAGCAGTTTCAGGGGTTCCTACGAGCAGTACTTC
CDR3aa: CASSFRGSYEQYF

j_gene: TRBJ1-4
d_gene: NA
len: 16
v_gene: TRBV7-9
abundance: NA
CDR3nt: TGTGCCAGCAGCTTAGCGGCAGGGGTTACTAATGAAAAACTGTTTTTT
CDR3aa: CASSLAAGVTNEKLFF

j_gene: TRBJ2-5
d_gene: NA
len: 12
v_gene: TRBV7-9
abundance: NA
CDR3nt: TGTGCCAGCAGCTACACTAAAGAGACCCAGTACTTC
CDR3aa: CASSYTKETQYF

j_gene: TRBJ2-7
d_gene: NA
len: 16
v_gene: TRBV10-3
abundance: once
CDR3nt: TGTGCCATCAGTGACCGCGGCTCTTTCCTCTCCTACGAGCAGTACTTC
CDR3aa: CAISDRGSFLSYEQYF

j_gene: TRBJ1-4
d_gene: NA
len: 16
v_gene: TRBV28
abundance: once
CDR3nt: TGTGCCAGCAGTACCGGACAGCTTGCAACTAATGAAAAACTGTTTTTT
CDR3aa: CASSTGQLATNEKLFF

j_gene: TRBJ2-2
d_gene: NA
len: 14
v_gene: TRBV5-4
abundance: NA
CDR3nt: TGTGCCAGCAGCTTGACTAGCCGTCCCGGGGAGCTGTTTTTT
CDR3aa: CASSLTSRPGELFF

j_gene: TRBJ1-2
d_gene: TRBD1
len: 14
v_gene: TRBV5-4
abundance: NA
CDR3nt: TGTGCCAGCACCGTCGACAGGGCTGTAAGAGGCTACACCTTC
CDR3aa: CASTVDRAVRGYTF

j_gene: TRBJ2-7
d_gene: TRBD1
len: 16
v_gene: TRBV19
abundance: NA
CDR3nt: TGTGCCAGTAGTAACCGAGGACAGGGGGCCTCCTACGAGCAGTACTTC
CDR3aa: CASSNRGQGASYEQYF

j_gene: TRBJ2-7
d_gene: TRBD1
len: 12
v_gene: TRBV12-3/TRBV12-4
abundance: NA
CDR3nt: TGTGCCAGCAGCTGGACAGGCTTGGAGCAGTACTTC
CDR3aa: CASSWTGLEQYF

j_gene: TRBJ2-3
d_gene: TRBD2
len: 16
v_gene: TRBV5-1
abundance: NA
CDR3nt: TGCGCCAGCAGCTTGGCCCCACTAGCGGACACAGATACGCAGTATTTT
CDR3aa: CASSLAPLADTDTQYF

j_gene: TRBJ2-7
d_gene: NA
len: 14
v_gene: TRBV5-1
abundance: NA
CDR3nt: TGCGCCAGCAGCTTGGGTAGGGGAATCCACGAGCAGTACTTC
CDR3aa: CASSLGRGIHEQYF

j_gene: TRBJ1-6
d_gene: TRBD1
len: 18
v_gene: TRBV10-3
abundance: NA
CDR3nt: TGTGCCATCAGCCCCCGCGAAGGACAGGGGTCGTCTAATTCACCCCTCCACTTT
CDR3aa: CAISPREGQGSSNSPLHF

j_gene: TRBJ1-2
d_gene: NA
len: 16
v_gene: TRBV5-6
abundance: NA
CDR3nt: TGTGCCAGCAGCTTGTCCATCAGACAGCAGATATATGGCTACACCTTC
CDR3aa: CASSLSIRQQIYGYTF

j_gene: TRBJ2-1
d_gene: TRBD2
len: 16
v_gene: TRBV19
abundance: NA
CDR3nt: TGTGCCAGTAGTATCTTAACTAGCGGGGGGGCAAGGGAGCAGTTCTTC
CDR3aa: CASSILTSGGAREQFF

j_gene: TRBJ2-7
d_gene: TRBD1
len: 14
v_gene: TRBV27
abundance: NA
CDR3nt: TGTGCCAGCAGTTCAAGGACAGGGCCTCGGGAGCAGTACTTC
CDR3aa: CASSSRTGPREQYF

j_gene: TRBJ1-2
d_gene: NA
len: 15
v_gene: TRBV9
abundance: NA
CDR3nt: TGTGCCAGCAGCGTAGCGGTAGGGGCAGGGTATGGCTACACCTTC
CDR3aa: CASSVAVGAGYGYTF

j_gene: TRBJ2-5
d_gene: TRBD2
len: 18
v_gene: TRBV12-5
abundance: NA
CDR3nt: TGTGCTAGTGGTTTGGTACTAGATGGGTCTAGCGGGGGGGGGACCCAGTACTTC
CDR3aa: CASGLVLDGSSGGGTQYF

j_gene: TRBJ2-3
d_gene: NA
len: 16
v_gene: TRBV9
abundance: NA
CDR3nt: TGTGCCAGCAGCGTAGGGCAGGGGCCCGCCGGAGATACGCAGTATTTT
CDR3aa: CASSVGQGPAGDTQYF

j_gene: TRBJ2-2
d_gene: NA
len: 18
v_gene: TRBV19
abundance: few
CDR3nt: TGTGCCAGTAGTAACCTTTCAGGGGCCGGAAGAAACACCGGGGAGCTGTTTTTT
CDR3aa: CASSNLSGAGRNTGELFF

j_gene: TRBJ2-7
d_gene: TRBD2
len: 14
v_gene: TRBV15
abundance: NA
CDR3nt: TGTGCCACCAGCCCCCGGACTAGTCACGACGAGCAGTACTTC
CDR3aa: CATSPRTSHDEQYF

j_gene: TRBJ1-1
d_gene: NA
len: 15
v_gene: TRBV5-1
abundance: NA
CDR3nt: TGCGCCAGCAGCGCAGGCCCCCAGGGTCGAACTGAAGCTTTCTTT
CDR3aa: CASSAGPQGRTEAFF

j_gene: TRBJ1-1
d_gene: NA
len: 13
v_gene: TRBV5-1
abundance: few
CDR3nt: TGCGCCAGCTCTTCGACAGGAAACACTGAAGCTTTCTTT
CDR3aa: CASSSTGNTEAFF

j_gene: TRBJ1-2
d_gene: TRBD1
len: 17
v_gene: TRBV7-8
abundance: NA
CDR3nt: TGTGCCAGCAGCTTTGGGACAGGGGGCGCTTCTAACTATGGCTACACCTTC
CDR3aa: CASSFGTGGASNYGYTF

j_gene: TRBJ1-1
d_gene: TRBD1
len: 13
v_gene: TRBV9
abundance: NA
CDR3nt: TGTGCCAGCAGAGGACAGGCGAACACTGAAGCTTTCTTT
CDR3aa: CASRGQANTEAFF

j_gene: TRBJ2-7
d_gene: NA
len: 14
v_gene: TRBV6-6
abundance: NA
CDR3nt: TGTGCCAGCAGTTCGGGGAGCAAACCCTACGAGCAGTACTTC
CDR3aa: CASSSGSKPYEQYF

j_gene: TRBJ1-1
d_gene: NA
len: 13
v_gene: TRBV2
abundance: NA
CDR3nt: TGTGCCAGCAGTGGGGACAAGAACACTGAAGCTTTCTTT
CDR3aa: CASSGDKNTEAFF

j_gene: TRBJ2-1
d_gene: NA
len: 16
v_gene: TRBV5-6
abundance: NA
CDR3nt: TGTGCCAGCAGCTTGCTTTCGGGGTTGGGTTACAATGAGCAGTTCTTC
CDR3aa: CASSLLSGLGYNEQFF

j_gene: TRBJ1-5
d_gene: TRBD1
len: 14
v_gene: TRBV19
abundance: NA
CDR3nt: TGTGCCAGTAGCGCCGGGACAGTCAGGCAGCCCCAGCATTTT
CDR3aa: CASSAGTVRQPQHF

j_gene: TRBJ1-2
d_gene: NA
len: 14
v_gene: TRBV27
abundance: NA
CDR3nt: TGTGCCAGCAGTTCGAACAGGGATATCAATGGCTACACCTTC
CDR3aa: CASSSNRDINGYTF

j_gene: TRBJ1-2
d_gene: NA
len: 14
v_gene: TRBV5-1
abundance: NA
CDR3nt: TGCGCCAGCAGCTGGACAGAAGGCAACTATGGCTACACCTTC
CDR3aa: CASSWTEGNYGYTF

j_gene: TRBJ1-1
d_gene: TRBD1
len: 13
v_gene: TRBV30
abundance: once
CDR3nt: TGTGCCGGAGACCCTCAGGGGGACACTGAAGCTTTCTTT
CDR3aa: CAGDPQGDTEAFF

j_gene: TRBJ2-5
d_gene: TRBD2
len: 14
v_gene: TRBV7-3
abundance: NA
CDR3nt: TGTGCCAGCAGCTTAACGGGGGGGCAAGAGACCCAGTACTTC
CDR3aa: CASSLTGGQETQYF

j_gene: TRBJ2-2
d_gene: NA
len: 16
v_gene: TRBV6-5
abundance: NA
CDR3nt: TGTGCCAGCAGTTACTCTGGCAGGGGGGCCAACGGGGAGCTGTTTTTT
CDR3aa: CASSYSGRGANGELFF

j_gene: TRBJ2-1
d_gene: NA
len: 17
v_gene: TRBV7-9
abundance: NA
CDR3nt: TGTGCCAGCAGCTCGGACTTCCGATTTAGCTCCTACAATGAGCAGTTCTTC
CDR3aa: CASSSDFRFSSYNEQFF

j_gene: TRBJ1-2
d_gene: NA
len: 13
v_gene: TRBV5-1
abundance: NA
CDR3nt: TGCGCCAGCAGCTTGGTAGGGGAACGAGGCTACACCTTC
CDR3aa: CASSLVGERGYTF

j_gene: TRBJ2-3
d_gene: TRBD2
len: 14
v_gene: TRBV4-1
abundance: NA
CDR3nt: TGCGCCAGCAGCAGGACTAGCGCTGGAGATACGCAGTATTTT
CDR3aa: CASSRTSAGDTQYF

j_gene: TRBJ2-7
d_gene: TRBD1
len: 12
v_gene: TRBV29-1
abundance: NA
CDR3nt: TGCAGCGTTGGAGGGGGCCCTTACGAGCAGTACTTC
CDR3aa: CSVGGGPYEQYF

j_gene: TRBJ1-2
d_gene: NA
len: 18
v_gene: TRBV6-2/TRBV6-3
abundance: NA
CDR3nt: TGTGCCAGCAGTTTTGCTACGATATTGACAGCAACTAACTATGGCTACACCTTC
CDR3aa: CASSFATILTATNYGYTF

j_gene: TRBJ1-2
d_gene: NA
len: 13
v_gene: TRBV7-9
abundance: NA
CDR3nt: TGTGCCAGCAGCCCTAATTTTAATCCTGGCTACACCTTC
CDR3aa: CASSPNFNPGYTF

j_gene: TRBJ2-4
d_gene: TRBD2
len: 14
v_gene: TRBV5-1
abundance: NA
CDR3nt: TGCGCCAGCAGCTTGGAGATGGGACTAGCGGTTCAGTACTTC
CDR3aa: CASSLEMGLAVQYF

j_gene: TRBJ1-2
d_gene: NA
len: 14
v_gene: TRBV30
abundance: NA
CDR3nt: TGTGCCTGGACTTCACTAGACACTAACTATGGCTACACCTTC
CDR3aa: CAWTSLDTNYGYTF

j_gene: TRBJ1-1
d_gene: NA
len: 15
v_gene: TRBV12-5
abundance: once
CDR3nt: TGTGCTAGTGGGAGGGACAACCTGGGGAACACTGAAGCTTTCTTT
CDR3aa: CASGRDNLGNTEAFF

j_gene: TRBJ2-1
d_gene: TRBD1
len: 16
v_gene: TRBV5-1
abundance: NA
CDR3nt: TGCGCCAGCAGCTCCGGGGGCAGGGGGCCCTACAATGAGCAGTTCTTC
CDR3aa: CASSSGGRGPYNEQFF